A single sample gave rise to the 8 T cell receptor beta chains below, sequenced in a study of lymphopenia after photon versus proton radiotherapy. Here immunoSEQ multiplex PCR was the method, and the copy in TCRdb shows in-frame clones only, minus some. The profile shows some 70,000 clones, 85% to 90% of them singletons. The source was peripheral blood, collected from a patient treated with proton-based radiotherapy. These receptors were obtained from an elderly man with esophageal cancer.

In its sample, this clone was seen once. V and J are TRBV30 and TRBJ2-2; a weak D match, TRBD1 (6 bases). CDR1 and CDR2 (germline): GTSNPN, SVGIG (reference sequence). V lost 7 bases and J 0 bases, leaving 15 bases between the germline ends. This CDR3 contains 15 residues. The CDR3 loop reads CAYDPGVPNTGELFF. CDR3 bases: TGTGCCTACGACCCAGGGGTCCCGAACACCGGGGAGCTGTTTTTT.

This rearrangement joins TRBV5-1 to TRBJ1-4; D may be TRBD1 (6 bases). The V end lost 4 bases, the J end lost 5 bases, and 18 bases lay between the germline ends. The CDR3 has 16 amino acids. Germline lookup yields CDR1 SGHRS and CDR2 YFSETQ. CDR3 region: CASSLEGLGTNEKLFF. The DNA of the CDR3 is TGCGCCAGCAGCCTGGAGGGTTTAGGGACAAATGAAAAACTGTTTTTT.

The rearrangement links TRBV4-3 to TRBJ2-1, with D perhaps matching TRBD2 (6 bases). Germline CDR1 is LGHNA and CDR2 is YSLEER. CDR3 length equals 15 residues. Trimming shortened V by 1 base and J by 8 bases, and 15 bases separated the two germline ends. The CDR3 coding sequence is TGCGCCAGCAGCCAAGCTGGAGGGACGTGGGATGAGCAGTTCTTC. Its protein is CASSQAGGTWDEQFF.

This clone was seen a single time. The V call is TRBV4-3, the J call TRBJ2-1; 11 bases map to TRBD2. CDR3 length equals 19 residues. The V gene end was trimmed by 0 bases and the J gene end by 4 bases; junction bases not matched to a gene: 11. Germline CDR1 and CDR2: LGHNA and YSLEER. CDR3 in amino acids: CASSQEDPPGLAVYNEQFF. In nucleotides, the CDR3 is TGCGCCAGCAGCCAAGAGGATCCGCCGGGACTAGCGGTATACAATGAGCAGTTCTTC.

The chain couples TRBV7-7 to TRBJ1-2, with D unresolved. There are 15 residues in the CDR3. V shed 6 bases and J shed 0 bases, with 14 bases lying between them. Germline V gene sequence: CDR1 SSHAT, CDR2 FNYEAQ (reference sequence). The CDR3 DNA follows: TGTGCCAGCAGTGGAGGAGGCTTTGCTAACTATGGCTACACCTTC. This translates into CASSGGGFANYGYTF. The whole variable domain, remainder taken from reference TRBV7-7 and TRBJ1-2, is GAGVSQSPRYKVTKRGQDVTLRCDPISSHATLYWYQQALGQGPEFLTYFNYEAQPDKSGLPSDRFSAERPEGSISTLTIQRTEQRDSAMYRCASSGGGFANYGYTFGSGTRLTVV.

The chain links TRBV4-1 to TRBJ1-2; TRBD1 matches at 7 bases. The germline gives CDR1 MGHRA, CDR2 YSYEKL. The V segment lost 1 base and the J segment 4 bases; nucleotides outside the gene matches: 3. This CDR3 has 14 residues. CDR3 bases: TGCGCCAGCAGCCAAGGGACAGGCGGCTATGGCTACACCTTC. As protein: CASSQGTGGYGYTF.

The chain has TRBV2 and TRBJ1-6, with TRBD1 matching 9 bases. The CDR3 spans 15 residues. Germline CDR1 and CDR2: SNHLY and FYNNEI. J was trimmed by 13 bases and V by 6 bases; bases with no gene match: 13. The CDR3 is CASRVEGQGGYPLHF. The CDR3 nucleotides are TGTGCCAGCAGGGTGGAGGGACAGGGAGGATATCCCCTCCACTTT.

The chain couples TRBV5-1 to TRBJ2-1; D is ambiguous. The ends were cut back, 2 bases at V and 7 bases at J, with 7 bases in the middle. The V gene's germline CDR1 is SGHRS and CDR2 YFSETQ. The CDR3 runs 12 residues. CDR3 protein: CASSFLGNEQFF. The CDR3 bases are TGCGCCAGCAGCTTCCTAGGGAATGAGCAGTTCTTC.